This T cell receptor beta chain was observed in a study of molecular identifiers for immune sequencing clone quantification. Worth noting for this clonotype: The junction departs from the called germline gene at one end, perhaps through a read error.

Each CDR3 protein is one row after TCRdb ran MiXCR on the PCR reads. The data contain 100,000 or so distinct CDR3 sequences, about 35% of them singletons. The germline gives CDR1 SGHAT, CDR2 FQNNGV. There are 14 residues in the CDR3. This sequence originates from a human donor in good health. Some libraries in this study had Jurkat cell RNA spiked in. The chain combines TRBV11-2 with TRBJ2-1; the D is unclear. The sequencing input was naive CD8+ T cells from blood, with Jurkat cell RNA spiked in. The subset denotes: FACS-sorted CD8+CD4-CCR7+CD45RA+ naive T cells. This chain's CDR3 is CASCFQTIYNEQFF. CDR3 sequence (DNA): TGTGCCAGCTGCTTCCAGACAATTTACAATGAGCAGTTCTTC. Supplemented by reference TRBV11-2 and TRBJ2-1, the full variable domain reads EAGVAQSPRYKIIEKRQSVAFWCNPISGHATLYWYQQILGQGPKLLIQFQNNGVVDDSQLPKDRFSAERLKGVDSTLKIQPAKLEDSAVYLCASCFQTIYNEQFFGPGTRLTVL.